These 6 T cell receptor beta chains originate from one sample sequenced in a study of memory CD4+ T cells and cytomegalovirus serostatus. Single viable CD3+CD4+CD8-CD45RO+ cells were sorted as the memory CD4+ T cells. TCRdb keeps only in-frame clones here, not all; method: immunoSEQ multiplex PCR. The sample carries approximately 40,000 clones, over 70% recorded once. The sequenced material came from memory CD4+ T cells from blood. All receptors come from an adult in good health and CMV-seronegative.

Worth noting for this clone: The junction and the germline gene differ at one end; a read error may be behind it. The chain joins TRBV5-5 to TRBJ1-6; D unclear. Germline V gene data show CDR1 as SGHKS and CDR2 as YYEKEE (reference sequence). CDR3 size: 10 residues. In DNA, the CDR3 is TGTGCCAGCAGCCTGTCAGGAGGCGGTTTT. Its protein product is CASSLSGGGF.

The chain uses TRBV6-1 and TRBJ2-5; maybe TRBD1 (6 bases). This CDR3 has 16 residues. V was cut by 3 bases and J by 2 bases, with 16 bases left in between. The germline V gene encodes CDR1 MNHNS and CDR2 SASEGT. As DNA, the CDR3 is TGTGCCAGCAGTGAGGATCTTACAGGGCGACAAGAGACCCAGTACTTC. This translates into CASSEDLTGRQETQYF.

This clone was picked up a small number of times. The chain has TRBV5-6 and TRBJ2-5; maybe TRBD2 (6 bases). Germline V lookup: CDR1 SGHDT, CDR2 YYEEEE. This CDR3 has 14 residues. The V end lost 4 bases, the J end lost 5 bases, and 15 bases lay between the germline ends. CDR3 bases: TGTGCCAGCAGCGGTACTGATCGGGGGGAGACCCAGTACTTC. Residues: CASSGTDRGETQYF.

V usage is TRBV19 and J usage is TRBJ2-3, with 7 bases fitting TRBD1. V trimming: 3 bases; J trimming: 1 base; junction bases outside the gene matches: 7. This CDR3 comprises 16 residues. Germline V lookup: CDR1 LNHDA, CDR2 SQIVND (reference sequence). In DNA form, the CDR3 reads TGTGCCAGTAGTATTGGGACAGCCTTTGGCACAGATACGCAGTATTTT. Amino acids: CASSIGTAFGTDTQYF.

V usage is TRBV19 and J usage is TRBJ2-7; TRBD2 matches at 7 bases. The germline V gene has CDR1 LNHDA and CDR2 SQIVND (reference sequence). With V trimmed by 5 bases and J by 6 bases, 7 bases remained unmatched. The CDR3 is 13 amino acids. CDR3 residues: CASSQVRTSEQYF. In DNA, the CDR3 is TGTGCCAGTAGTCAAGTCCGGACTAGCGAGCAGTACTTC.

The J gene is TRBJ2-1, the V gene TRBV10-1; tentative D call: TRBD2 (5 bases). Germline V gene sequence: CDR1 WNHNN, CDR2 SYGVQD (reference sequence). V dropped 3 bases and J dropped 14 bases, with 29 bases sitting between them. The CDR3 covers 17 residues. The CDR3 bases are TGCGCCAGCAGTGAACCCGGTCTAGGAGCGGAAGTATTAGAGGAGTTCTTC. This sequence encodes CASSEPGLGAEVLEEFF.